The TCR beta chain described here comes from a study of blood T cell repertoires in COVID-19. Across the whole study: The samples span acute and convalescent COVID-19 from the United States, Italy and Spain.

Assay: immunoSEQ multiplex PCR; the TCRdb copy retains only in-frame clones and omits some. The sample carries about 93,000 clones, approximately 80% recorded once. CDR3 length: 18 residues. V was clipped by 0 bases and J by 1 base; unmatched bases: 7. Per germline, CDR1 SGHRS and CDR2 YFSETQ. The source material was peripheral blood. This clonotype originated in a human donor in a cohort sampled during active COVID-19. The chain couples TRBV5-1 to TRBJ2-3; 11 bases align to TRBD2. The CDR3 protein is CASSLAAGTSGGTDTQYF. The DNA for the CDR3 is TGCGCCAGCAGCTTGGCCGCGGGGACTAGCGGAGGCACAGATACGCAGTATTTT.